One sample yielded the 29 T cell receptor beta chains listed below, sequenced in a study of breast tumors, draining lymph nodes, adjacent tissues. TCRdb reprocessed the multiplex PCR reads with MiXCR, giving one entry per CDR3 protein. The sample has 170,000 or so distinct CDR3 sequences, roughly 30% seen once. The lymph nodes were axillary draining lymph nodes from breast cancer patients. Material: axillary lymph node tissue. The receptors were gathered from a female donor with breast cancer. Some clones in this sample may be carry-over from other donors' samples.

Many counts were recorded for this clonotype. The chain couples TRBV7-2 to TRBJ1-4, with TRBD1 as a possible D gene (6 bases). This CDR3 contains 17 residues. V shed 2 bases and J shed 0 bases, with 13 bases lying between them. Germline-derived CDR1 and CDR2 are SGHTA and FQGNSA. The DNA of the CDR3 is TGTGCCAGCAGCTTACAGGGGACCCCTCCAACTAATGAAAAACTGTTTTTT. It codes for CASSLQGTPPTNEKLFF.

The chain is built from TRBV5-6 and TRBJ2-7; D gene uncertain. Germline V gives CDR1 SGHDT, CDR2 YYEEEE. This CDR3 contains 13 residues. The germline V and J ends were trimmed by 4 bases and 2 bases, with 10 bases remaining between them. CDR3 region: CASSPDPAYEQYF. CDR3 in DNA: TGTGCCAGCAGCCCCGACCCTGCCTACGAGCAGTACTTC.

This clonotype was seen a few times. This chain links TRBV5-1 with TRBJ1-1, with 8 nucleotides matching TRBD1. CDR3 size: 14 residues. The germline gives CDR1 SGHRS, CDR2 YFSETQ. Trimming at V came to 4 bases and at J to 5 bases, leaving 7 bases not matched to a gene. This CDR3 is CASSLTTGVTEAFF. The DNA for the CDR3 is TGCGCCAGCAGCCTCACGACAGGGGTGACTGAAGCTTTCTTT.

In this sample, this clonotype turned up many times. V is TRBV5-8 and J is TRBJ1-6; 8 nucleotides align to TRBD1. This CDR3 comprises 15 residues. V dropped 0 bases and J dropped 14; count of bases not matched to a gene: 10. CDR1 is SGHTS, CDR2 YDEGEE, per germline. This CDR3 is CASSLGTGTEFTLHF. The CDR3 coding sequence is TGTGCCAGCAGCTTGGGGACAGGGACTGAATTCACCCTCCACTTT.

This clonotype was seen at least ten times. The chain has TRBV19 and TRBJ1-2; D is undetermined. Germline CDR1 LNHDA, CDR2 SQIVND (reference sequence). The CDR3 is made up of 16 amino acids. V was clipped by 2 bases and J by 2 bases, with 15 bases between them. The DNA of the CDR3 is TGTGCCAGTAGTATAAATTCACAGTTGAGAAACTATGGCTACACCTTC. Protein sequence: CASSINSQLRNYGYTF.

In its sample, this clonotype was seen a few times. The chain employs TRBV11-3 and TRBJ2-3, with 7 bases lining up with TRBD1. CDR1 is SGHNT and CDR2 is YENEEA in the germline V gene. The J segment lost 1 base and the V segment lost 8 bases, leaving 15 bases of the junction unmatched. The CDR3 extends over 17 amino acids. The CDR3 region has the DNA TGTGCCAGCGGACGGAACCGGGACAGCCGCCGCACAGATACGCAGTATTTT. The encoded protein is CASGRNRDSRRTDTQYF.

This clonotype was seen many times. In nucleotides, the CDR3 is TGTGCCAGTAGTCCCTCCTACTACGGAGAGACCCAGTACTTC. It translates to CASSPSYYGETQYF. The chain is built from TRBV19 and TRBJ2-5, with D unclear. The CDR3 extends over 14 amino acids. Germline CDR1 and CDR2: LNHDA and SQIVND (reference sequence). V lost 5 bases and J 4 bases, leaving 14 bases between the germline ends.

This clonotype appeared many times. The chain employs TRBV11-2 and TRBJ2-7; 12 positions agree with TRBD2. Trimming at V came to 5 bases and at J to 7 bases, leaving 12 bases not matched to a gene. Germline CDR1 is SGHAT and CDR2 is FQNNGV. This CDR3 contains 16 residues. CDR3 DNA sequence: TGTGCCAGCAGCCTCTATGGACTAGCGGGATACTCTGAGCAGTACTTC. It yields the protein CASSLYGLAGYSEQYF. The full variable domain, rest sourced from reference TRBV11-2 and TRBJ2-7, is EAGVAQSPRYKIIEKRQSVAFWCNPISGHATLYWYQQILGQGPKLLIQFQNNGVVDDSQLPKDRFSAERLKGVDSTLKIQPAKLEDSAVYLCASSLYGLAGYSEQYFGPGTRLTVT.

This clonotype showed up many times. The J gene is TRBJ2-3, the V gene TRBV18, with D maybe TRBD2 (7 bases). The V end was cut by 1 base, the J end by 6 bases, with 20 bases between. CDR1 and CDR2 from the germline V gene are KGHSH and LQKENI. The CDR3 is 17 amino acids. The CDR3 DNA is TGTGCCAGCTCACCACGAGCCCGTGGGGGGGGGCCGGATACGCAGTATTTT. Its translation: CASSPRARGGGPDTQYF.

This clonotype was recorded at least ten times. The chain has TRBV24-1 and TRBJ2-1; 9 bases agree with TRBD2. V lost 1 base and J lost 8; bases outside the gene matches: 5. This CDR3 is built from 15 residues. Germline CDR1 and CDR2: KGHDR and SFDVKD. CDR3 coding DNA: TGTGCCACCAGTGATTTTGTAGCGGGAGCGCATGAGCAGTTCTTC. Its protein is CATSDFVAGAHEQFF.

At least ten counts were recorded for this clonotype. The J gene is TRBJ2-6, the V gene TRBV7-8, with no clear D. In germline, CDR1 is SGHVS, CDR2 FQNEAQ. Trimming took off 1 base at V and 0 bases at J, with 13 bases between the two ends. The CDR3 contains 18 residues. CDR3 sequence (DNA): TGTGCCAGCAGCTTAGTGGGCCTGGACCTCTCTGGGGCCAACGTCCTGACTTTC. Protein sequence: CASSLVGLDLSGANVLTF. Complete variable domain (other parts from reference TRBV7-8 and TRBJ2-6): GAGVSQSPRYKVAKRGQDVALRCDPISGHVSLFWYQQALGQGPEFLTYFQNEAQLDKSGLPSDRFFAERPEGSVSTLKIQRTQQEDSAVYLCASSLVGLDLSGANVLTFGAGSRLTVL.

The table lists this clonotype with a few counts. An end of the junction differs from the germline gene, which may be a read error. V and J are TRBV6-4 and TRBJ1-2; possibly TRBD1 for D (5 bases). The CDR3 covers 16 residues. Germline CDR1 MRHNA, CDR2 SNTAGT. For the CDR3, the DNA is TGTGCCAGCAGTCACTCGGGACTTCGCCCGGCCATTGGCTACACCTTC. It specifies CASSHSGLRPAIGYTF.

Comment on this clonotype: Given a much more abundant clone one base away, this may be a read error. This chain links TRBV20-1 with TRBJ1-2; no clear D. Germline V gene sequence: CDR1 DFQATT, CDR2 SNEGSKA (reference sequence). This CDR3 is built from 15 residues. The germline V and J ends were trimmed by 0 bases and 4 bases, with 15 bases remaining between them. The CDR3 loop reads CSARDLVGPTYGYTF. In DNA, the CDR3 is TGCAGTGCTAGAGATTTGGTAGGGCCTACCTATGGCTACACCTTC.

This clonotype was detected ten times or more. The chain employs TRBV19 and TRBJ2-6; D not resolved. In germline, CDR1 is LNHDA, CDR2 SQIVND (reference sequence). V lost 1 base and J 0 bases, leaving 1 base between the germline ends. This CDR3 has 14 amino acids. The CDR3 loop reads CASSIVSGANVLTF. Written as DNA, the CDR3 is TGTGCCAGTAGTATAGTCTCTGGGGCCAACGTCCTGACTTTC.

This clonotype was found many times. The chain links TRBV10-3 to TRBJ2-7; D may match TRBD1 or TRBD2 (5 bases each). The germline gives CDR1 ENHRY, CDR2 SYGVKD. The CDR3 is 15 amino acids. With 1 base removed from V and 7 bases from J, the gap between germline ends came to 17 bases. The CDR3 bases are TGTGCCATCAGTGAGTTGGTTGGGGGTACCGGAGAGCAGTACTTC. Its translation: CAISELVGGTGEQYF.

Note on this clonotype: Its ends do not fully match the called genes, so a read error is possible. The CDR3 DNA reads TGTGCCGGCTCACCACAGGGAACAGATGGCTACACCTTC. Translated: CAGSPQGTDGYTF. The V gene is TRBV18, the J gene TRBJ1-2; possible D gene TRBD1, 6 bases. Germline CDR1 KGHSH, CDR2 LQKENI. This CDR3 region has 13 residues. Based on the CDR3 plus reference TRBV18 and TRBJ1-2, the full variable domain is NAGVMQNPRHLVRRRGQEARLRCSPMKGHSHVYWYRQLPEEGLKFMVYLQKENIIDESGMPKERFSAEFPKEGPSILRIQQVVRGDSAAYFCAGSPQGTDGYTFGSGTRLTVV.

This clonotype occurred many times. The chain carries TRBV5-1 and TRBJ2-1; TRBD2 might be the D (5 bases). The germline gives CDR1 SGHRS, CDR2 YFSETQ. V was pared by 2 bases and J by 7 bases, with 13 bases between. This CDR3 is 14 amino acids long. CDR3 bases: TGCGCCAGCAGCTTCGGCGGGTCGGGGAATGAGCAGTTCTTC. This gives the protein CASSFGGSGNEQFF.

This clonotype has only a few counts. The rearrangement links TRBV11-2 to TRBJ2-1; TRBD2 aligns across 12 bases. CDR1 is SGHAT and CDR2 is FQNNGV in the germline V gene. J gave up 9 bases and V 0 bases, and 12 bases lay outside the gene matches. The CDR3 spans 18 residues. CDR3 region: CASSLEGVLAGGQGEQFF. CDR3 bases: TGTGCCAGCAGCTTAGAGGGGGTTCTAGCGGGGGGGCAGGGTGAGCAGTTCTTC.

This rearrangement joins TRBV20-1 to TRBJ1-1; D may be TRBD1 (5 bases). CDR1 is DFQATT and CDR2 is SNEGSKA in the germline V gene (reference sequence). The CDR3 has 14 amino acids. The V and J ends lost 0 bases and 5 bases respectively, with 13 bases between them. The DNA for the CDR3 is TGCAGTGCTAGAGAGGGGGTACGGGTGACTGAAGCTTTCTTT. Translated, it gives CSAREGVRVTEAFF.

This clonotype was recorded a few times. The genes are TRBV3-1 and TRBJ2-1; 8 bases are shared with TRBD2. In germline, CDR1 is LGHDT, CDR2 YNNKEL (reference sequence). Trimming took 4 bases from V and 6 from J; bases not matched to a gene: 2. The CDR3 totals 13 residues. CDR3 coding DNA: TGTGCCAGCAGCCGCAGCGGGAGCAATGAGCAGTTCTTC. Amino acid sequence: CASSRSGSNEQFF.

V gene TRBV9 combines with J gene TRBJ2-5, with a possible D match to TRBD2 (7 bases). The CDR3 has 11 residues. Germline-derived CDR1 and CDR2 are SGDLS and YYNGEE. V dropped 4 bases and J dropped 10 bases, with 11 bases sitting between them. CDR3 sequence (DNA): TGTGCCAGCAGCCCGGGGGGCGACCAGTACTTC. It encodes CASSPGGDQYF.

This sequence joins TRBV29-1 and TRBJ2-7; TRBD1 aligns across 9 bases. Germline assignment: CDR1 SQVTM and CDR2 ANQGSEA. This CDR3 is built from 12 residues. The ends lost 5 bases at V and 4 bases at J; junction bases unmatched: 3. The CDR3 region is CSVRQGVYEQYF. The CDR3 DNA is TGCAGCGTTAGACAGGGGGTATACGAGCAGTACTTC.

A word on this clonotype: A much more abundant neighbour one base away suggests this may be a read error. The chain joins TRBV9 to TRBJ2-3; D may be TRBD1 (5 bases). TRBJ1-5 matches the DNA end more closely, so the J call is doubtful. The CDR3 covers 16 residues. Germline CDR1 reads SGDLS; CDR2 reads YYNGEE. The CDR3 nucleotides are TGTGCCAGCAGCGTAGCGACTAGCGGGGGAACAGATACGCAGCATTTT. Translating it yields CASSVATSGGTDTQHF.

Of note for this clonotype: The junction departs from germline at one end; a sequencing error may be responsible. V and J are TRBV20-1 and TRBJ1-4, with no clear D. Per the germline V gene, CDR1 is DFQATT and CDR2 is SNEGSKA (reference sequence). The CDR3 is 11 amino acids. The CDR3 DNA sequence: TGCAGTGCTAGGTGGGGTGAAAAACTGTCTTTT. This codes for CSARWGEKLSF.

The CDR3 region has the DNA TGCAGTGCTAGAGGAGCGGGGGCCGGGGATACGCAGTATTTT. It is translated as CSARGAGAGDTQYF. This sequence joins TRBV20-1 and TRBJ2-3, with 8 bases lining up with TRBD2. The V gene end was trimmed by 1 base and the J gene end by 6 bases; junction bases not matched to a gene: 6. Germline values: CDR1 DFQATT, CDR2 SNEGSKA (reference sequence). The CDR3 is 14 residues long.

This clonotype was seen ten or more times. The CDR3 protein is CASSLDRDEKLFF. CDR3 sequence (DNA): TGTGCCAGCAGCTTGGACAGAGATGAAAAACTGTTTTTT. The chain couples TRBV5-8 to TRBJ1-4; D call uncertain. The ends were cut back, 0 bases at V and 6 bases at J, with 6 bases in the middle. In germline, CDR1 is SGHTS, CDR2 YDEGEE. The CDR3 has 13 amino acids.

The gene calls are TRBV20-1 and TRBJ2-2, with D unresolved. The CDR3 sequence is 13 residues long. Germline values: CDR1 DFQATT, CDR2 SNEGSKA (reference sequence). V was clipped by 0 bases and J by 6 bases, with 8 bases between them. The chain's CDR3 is CSARDSHAGELFF. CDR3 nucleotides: TGCAGTGCTAGAGATAGTCACGCCGGGGAGCTGTTTTTT.

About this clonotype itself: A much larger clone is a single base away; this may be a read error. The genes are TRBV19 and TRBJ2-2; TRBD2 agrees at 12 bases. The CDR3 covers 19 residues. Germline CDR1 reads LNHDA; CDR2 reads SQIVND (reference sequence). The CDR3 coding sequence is TGTGCCATTAGTATTCGACTAGCGGGAGCGCTTCGCAACACCGGGGAGCTGTTTTTT. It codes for CAISIRLAGALRNTGELFF.

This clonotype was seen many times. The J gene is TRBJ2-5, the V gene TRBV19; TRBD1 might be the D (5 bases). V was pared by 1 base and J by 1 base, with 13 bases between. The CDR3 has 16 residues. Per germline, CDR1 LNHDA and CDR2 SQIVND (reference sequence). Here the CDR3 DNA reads TGTGCCAGTAGTATAGGGCCAGGGATAGGCCAAGAGACCCAGTACTTC. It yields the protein CASSIGPGIGQETQYF.